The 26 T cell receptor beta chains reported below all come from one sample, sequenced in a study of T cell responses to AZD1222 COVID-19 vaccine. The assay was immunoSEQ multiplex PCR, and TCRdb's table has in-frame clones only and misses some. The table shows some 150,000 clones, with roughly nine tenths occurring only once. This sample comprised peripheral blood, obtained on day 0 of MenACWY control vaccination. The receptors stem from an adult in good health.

CDR3 sequence: CASSLEGTVNTGELFF. CDR3 nucleotide sequence: TGCGCCAGCAGCTTGGAAGGGACAGTCAACACCGGGGAGCTGTTTTTT. This chain uses TRBV5-1 with TRBJ2-2; 7 bases agree with TRBD1. There are 16 residues in the CDR3. The J segment lost 2 bases and the V segment lost 0 bases, leaving 4 bases of the junction unmatched. Germline V CDR1 and CDR2: SGHRS, YFSETQ.

CDR3: CATTTSTGGELNEQFF. In DNA form, the CDR3 reads TGTGCCACTACTACCTCGACAGGGGGGGAATTAAATGAGCAGTTCTTC. This chain joins TRBV19 and TRBJ2-1, with 9 nucleotides matching TRBD1. The J segment lost 7 bases and the V segment lost 10 bases, leaving 17 bases of the junction unmatched. CDR1 is LNHDA, CDR2 SQIVND, per germline (reference sequence). The CDR3 covers 16 residues.

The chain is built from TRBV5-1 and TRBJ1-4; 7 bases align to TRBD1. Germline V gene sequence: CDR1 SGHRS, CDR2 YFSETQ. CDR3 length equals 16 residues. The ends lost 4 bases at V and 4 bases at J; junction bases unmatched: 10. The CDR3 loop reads CASSVNTGEGNEKLFF. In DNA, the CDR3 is TGCGCCAGCAGCGTAAACACAGGGGAGGGTAATGAAAAACTGTTTTTT.

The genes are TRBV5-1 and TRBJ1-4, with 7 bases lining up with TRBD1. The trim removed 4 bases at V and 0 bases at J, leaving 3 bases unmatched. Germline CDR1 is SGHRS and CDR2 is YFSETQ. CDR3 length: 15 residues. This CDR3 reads CASSLQGPTNEKLFF. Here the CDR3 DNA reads TGCGCCAGCAGCCTACAGGGGCCAACTAATGAAAAACTGTTTTTT.

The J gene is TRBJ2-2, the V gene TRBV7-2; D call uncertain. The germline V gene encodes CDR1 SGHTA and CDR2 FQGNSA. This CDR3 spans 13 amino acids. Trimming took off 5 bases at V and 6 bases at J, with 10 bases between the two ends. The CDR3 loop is CASSRPGAGELFF. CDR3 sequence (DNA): TGTGCCAGCAGCCGGCCGGGTGCCGGGGAGCTGTTTTTT.

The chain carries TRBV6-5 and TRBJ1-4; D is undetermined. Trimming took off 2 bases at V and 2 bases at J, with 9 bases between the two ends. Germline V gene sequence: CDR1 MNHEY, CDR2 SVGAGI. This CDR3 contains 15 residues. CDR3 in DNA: TGTGCCAGCAGTTACCCCCCAATGACTAATGAAAAACTGTTTTTT. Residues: CASSYPPMTNEKLFF.

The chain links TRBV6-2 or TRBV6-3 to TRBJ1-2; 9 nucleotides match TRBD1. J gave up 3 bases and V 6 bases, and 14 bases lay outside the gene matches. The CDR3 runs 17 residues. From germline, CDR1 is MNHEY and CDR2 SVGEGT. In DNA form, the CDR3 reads TGTGCCAGCAGCCCCGGGACAGGGCGTGCTAAGGACTATGGCTACACCTTC. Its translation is CASSPGTGRAKDYGYTF.

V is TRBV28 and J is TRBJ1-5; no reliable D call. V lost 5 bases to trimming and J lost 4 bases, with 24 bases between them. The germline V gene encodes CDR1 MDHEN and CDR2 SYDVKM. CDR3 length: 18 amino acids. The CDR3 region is CASSPTPETWLSNQPQHF. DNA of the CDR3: TGTGCCAGCAGTCCTACTCCAGAGACCTGGTTGTCTAATCAGCCCCAGCATTTT.

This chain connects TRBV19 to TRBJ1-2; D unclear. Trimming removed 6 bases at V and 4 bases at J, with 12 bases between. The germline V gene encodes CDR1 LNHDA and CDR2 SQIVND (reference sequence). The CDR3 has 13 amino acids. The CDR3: CASSTGHRYGYTF. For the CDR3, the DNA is TGTGCCAGTAGCACCGGCCACCGCTATGGCTACACCTTC. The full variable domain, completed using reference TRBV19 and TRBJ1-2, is DGGITQSPKYLFRKEGQNVTLSCEQNLNHDAMYWYRQDPGQGLRLIYYSQIVNDFQKGDIAEGYSVSREKKESFPLTVTSAQKNPTAFYLCASSTGHRYGYTFGSGTRLTVV.

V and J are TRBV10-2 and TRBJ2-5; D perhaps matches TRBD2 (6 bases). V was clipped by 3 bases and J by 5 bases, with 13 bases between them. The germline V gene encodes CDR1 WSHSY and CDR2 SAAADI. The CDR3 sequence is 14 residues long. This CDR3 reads CASSDRLVGETQYF. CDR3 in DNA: TGCGCCAGCAGTGACCGACTAGTGGGTGAGACCCAGTACTTC.

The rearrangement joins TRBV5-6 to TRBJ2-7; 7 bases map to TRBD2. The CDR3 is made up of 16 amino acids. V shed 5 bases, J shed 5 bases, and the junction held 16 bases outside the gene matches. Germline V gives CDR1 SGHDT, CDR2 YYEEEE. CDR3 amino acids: CASSSTPGGETHEQYF. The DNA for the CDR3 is TGTGCCAGCAGTTCCACCCCTGGGGGGGAAACCCACGAGCAGTACTTC.

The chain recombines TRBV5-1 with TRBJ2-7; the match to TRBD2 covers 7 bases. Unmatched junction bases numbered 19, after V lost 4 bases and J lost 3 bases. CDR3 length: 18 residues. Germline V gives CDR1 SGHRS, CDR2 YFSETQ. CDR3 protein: CASSSLLAKVKGNYEQYF. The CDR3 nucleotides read TGCGCCAGCAGCAGTTTACTAGCGAAGGTAAAAGGGAACTACGAGCAGTACTTC. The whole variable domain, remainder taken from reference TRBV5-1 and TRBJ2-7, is KAGVTQTPRYLIKTRGQQVTLSCSPISGHRSVSWYQQTPGQGLQFLFEYFSETQRNKGNFPGRFSGRQFSNSRSEMNVSTLELGDSALYLCASSSLLAKVKGNYEQYFGPGTRLTVT.

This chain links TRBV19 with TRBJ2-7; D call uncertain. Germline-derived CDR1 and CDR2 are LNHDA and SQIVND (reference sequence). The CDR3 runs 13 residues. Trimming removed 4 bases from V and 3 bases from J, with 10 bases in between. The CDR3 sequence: CASSKTRGYEQYF. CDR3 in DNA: TGTGCCAGTAGTAAGACACGTGGCTACGAGCAGTACTTC.

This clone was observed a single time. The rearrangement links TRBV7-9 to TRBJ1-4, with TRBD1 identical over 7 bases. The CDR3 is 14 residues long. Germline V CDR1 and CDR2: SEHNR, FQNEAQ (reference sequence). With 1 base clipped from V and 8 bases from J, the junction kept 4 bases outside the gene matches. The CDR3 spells CASSLGQGGEKLFF. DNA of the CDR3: TGTGCCAGCAGCTTAGGACAGGGAGGGGAAAAACTGTTTTTT.

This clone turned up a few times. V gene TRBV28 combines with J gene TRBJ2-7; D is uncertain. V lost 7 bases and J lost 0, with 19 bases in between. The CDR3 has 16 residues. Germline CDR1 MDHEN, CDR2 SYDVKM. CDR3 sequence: CASTLQKIEASYEQYV. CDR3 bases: TGTGCCAGCACCCTACAAAAGATAGAAGCCTCCTACGAGCAGTACGTC.

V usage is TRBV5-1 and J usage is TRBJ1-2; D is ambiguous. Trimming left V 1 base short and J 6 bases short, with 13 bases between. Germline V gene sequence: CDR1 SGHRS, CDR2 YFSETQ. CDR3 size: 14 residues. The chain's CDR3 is CASSLLRQSDGYTF. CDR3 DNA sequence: TGCGCCAGCAGCTTGCTTCGACAAAGTGATGGCTACACCTTC.

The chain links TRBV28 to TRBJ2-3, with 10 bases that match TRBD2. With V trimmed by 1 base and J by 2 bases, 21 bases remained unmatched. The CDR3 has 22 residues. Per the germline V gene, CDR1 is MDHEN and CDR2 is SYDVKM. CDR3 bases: TGTGCCAGCAGTTTATTTTTACGTGTCAGCGATCTAGCGGGGGCCTCCACAGATACGCAGTATTTT. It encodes CASSLFLRVSDLAGASTDTQYF.

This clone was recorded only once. CDR3: CASSQDASRYEQYV. The CDR3 DNA sequence: TGCGCCAGCAGCCAAGATGCTAGTCGTTACGAGCAGTACGTC. The chain combines TRBV4-1 with TRBJ2-7, with unresolved D. V gave up 0 bases and J gave up 4 bases, with 10 bases separating them. Germline assignment: CDR1 MGHRA and CDR2 YSYEKL. The CDR3 spans 14 residues.

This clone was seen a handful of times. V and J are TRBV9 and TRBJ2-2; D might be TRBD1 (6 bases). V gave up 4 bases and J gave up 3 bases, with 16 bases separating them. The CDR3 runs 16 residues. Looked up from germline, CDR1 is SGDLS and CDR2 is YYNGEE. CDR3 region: CASSRTGRMDTGELFF. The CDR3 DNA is TGTGCCAGCAGCCGAACAGGGCGTATGGACACCGGGGAGCTGTTTTTT. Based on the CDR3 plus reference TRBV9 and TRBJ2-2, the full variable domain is DSGVTQTPKHLITATGQRVTLRCSPRSGDLSVYWYQQSLDQGLQFLIQYYNGEERAKGNILERFSAQQFPDLHSELNLSSLELGDSALYFCASSRTGRMDTGELFFGEGSRLTVL.

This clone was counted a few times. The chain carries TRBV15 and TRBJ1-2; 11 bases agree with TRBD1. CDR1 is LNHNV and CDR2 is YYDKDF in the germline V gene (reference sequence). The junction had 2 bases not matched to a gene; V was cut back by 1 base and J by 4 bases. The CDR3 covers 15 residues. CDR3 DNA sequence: TGTGCCACCAGCAGAGTAGGGACAGGGGGCTATGGCTACACCTTC. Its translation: CATSRVGTGGYGYTF.

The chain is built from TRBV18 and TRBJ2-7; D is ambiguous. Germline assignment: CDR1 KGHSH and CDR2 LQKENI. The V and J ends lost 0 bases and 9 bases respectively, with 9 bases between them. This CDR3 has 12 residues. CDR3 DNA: TGTGCCAGCTCACCACCAACCGGTGGGCAGTACTTC. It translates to CASSPPTGGQYF.

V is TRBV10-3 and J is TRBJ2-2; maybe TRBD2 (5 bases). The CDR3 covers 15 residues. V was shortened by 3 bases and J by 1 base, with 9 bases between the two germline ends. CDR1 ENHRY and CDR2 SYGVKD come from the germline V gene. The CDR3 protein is CAISDWTENTGELFF. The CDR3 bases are TGTGCCATCAGTGACTGGACTGAGAACACCGGGGAGCTGTTTTTT.

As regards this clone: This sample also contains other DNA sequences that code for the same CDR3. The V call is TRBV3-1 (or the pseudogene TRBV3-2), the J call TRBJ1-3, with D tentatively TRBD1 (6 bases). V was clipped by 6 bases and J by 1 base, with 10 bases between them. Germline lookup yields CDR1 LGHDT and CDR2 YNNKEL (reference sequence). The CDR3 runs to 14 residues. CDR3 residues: CASSRTVSGNTIYF. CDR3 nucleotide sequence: TGTGCCAGCAGTAGGACAGTGTCTGGAAACACCATATATTTT.

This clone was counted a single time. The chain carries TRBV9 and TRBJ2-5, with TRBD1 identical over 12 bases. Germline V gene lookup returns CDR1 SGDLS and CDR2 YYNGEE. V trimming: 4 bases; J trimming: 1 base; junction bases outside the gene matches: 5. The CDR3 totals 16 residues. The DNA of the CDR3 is TGTGCCAGCAGCCCACTGGGACAGGGGGCCCAAGAGACCCAGTACTTC. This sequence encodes CASSPLGQGAQETQYF. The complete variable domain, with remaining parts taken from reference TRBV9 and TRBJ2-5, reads DSGVTQTPKHLITATGQRVTLRCSPRSGDLSVYWYQQSLDQGLQFLIQYYNGEERAKGNILERFSAQQFPDLHSELNLSSLELGDSALYFCASSPLGQGAQETQYFGPGTRLLVL.

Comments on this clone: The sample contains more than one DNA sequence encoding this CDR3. This CDR3 reads CASSLVGNTEAFF. In DNA, the CDR3 is TGTGCCAGCAGTTTAGTGGGAAACACTGAAGCTTTCTTT. The chain uses TRBV12-3 or TRBV12-4 and TRBJ1-1, with no clear D. V lost 1 base and J 2 bases, leaving 5 bases between the germline ends. The CDR3 runs to 13 residues.

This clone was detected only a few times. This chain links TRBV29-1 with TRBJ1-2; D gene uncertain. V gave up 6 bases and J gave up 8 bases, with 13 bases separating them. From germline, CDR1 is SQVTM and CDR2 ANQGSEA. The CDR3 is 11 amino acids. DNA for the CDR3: TGCAGCGTCGGAAATGGAGGCGGCTACACCTTC. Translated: CSVGNGGGYTF.